These 4 T cell receptor beta chains were sequenced from one sample in a study of T cells in Graves' hyperthyroidism and ophthalmopathy. There were TCR beta CDR3 regions amplified from RNA transcripts. The HTBI primer set served for first-round RT-PCR of the TCR CDR3. Via MiXCR, TCRdb re-called the multiplex PCR reads, giving one row per CDR3 protein. This repertoire shows fewer than 750,000 distinct CDR3 sequences, about 45% found once; its top ten account for approximately 7.5%. Specimen: peripheral blood or thyroid tissue (not recorded which). The origin of the receptors is a woman aged 18-29 years with Graves' hyperthyroidism.

Remarks on this clonotype: A much larger clonotype is one base distant, so this may be a read error. This chain connects TRBV27 to TRBJ2-7; tentatively, D is TRBD1 (5 bases). V dropped 6 bases and J dropped 3 bases, with 21 bases sitting between them. Germline lookup yields CDR1 MNHEY and CDR2 SMNVEV (reference sequence). CDR3 length: 16 amino acids. The chain's CDR3 is CASSIDIGARVYEQYF. CDR3 coding DNA: TGTGCCAGCAGCATCGATATTGGGGCCCGTGTCTACGAGCAGTACTTC.

To note about this clonotype: The junction does not match germline at one end; this may be a read error. The chain employs TRBV15 and TRBJ2-5; TRBD1 might be the D (7 bases). The CDR3 has 15 residues. From germline, CDR1 is LNHNV and CDR2 YYDKDF (reference sequence). The CDR3, as DNA: TGTGCCACCAGCGGGAGGACAGGCCTACAAGAGGCCCAGTACTTC. Translating it yields CATSGRTGLQEAQYF.

This clonotype was recorded many times. This chain links TRBV20-1 with TRBJ1-2; perhaps TRBD1 as D (5 bases). Trimming took off 5 bases at V and 5 bases at J, with 12 bases between the two ends. The CDR3 consists of 12 residues. Germline CDR1 DFQATT, CDR2 SNEGSKA (reference sequence). CDR3 residues: CSAAGTDYGYTF. DNA of the CDR3: TGCAGTGCTGCCGGGACGGATTATGGCTACACCTTC.

V gene TRBV20-1 combines with J gene TRBJ1-5; 12 bases match TRBD1. The germline V gene encodes CDR1 DFQATT and CDR2 SNEGSKA (reference sequence). The CDR3 loop spans 18 amino acids. V lost 5 bases to trimming and J lost 7 bases; unmatched junction nucleotides: 18. CDR3 in amino acids: CSASGLAGQGARGQPQHF. For the CDR3, the DNA is TGCAGTGCTTCGGGACTAGCGGGACAGGGGGCGCGGGGGCAGCCCCAGCATTTT.